Following are 18 T cell receptor beta chains from one sample sequenced in a study of CD8+ T cells in alopecia areata. Combined cutaneous lymph node cells underwent sorting by CD4, CD8alpha, NKG2D, NKG2ACE and additional markers. In each case, RNA was isolated and then reverse transcribed into cDNA as the sequencing template. The assay was immunoSEQ multiplex PCR, and TCRdb's table has in-frame clones only and misses some. Listed here are 20,000 or so clones without any singletons, the top ten holding 31%. The sequenced sample consisted of CD8+ T cells sorted from a lymph node. Every receptor here comes from a C3H/HeJ mouse with alopecia areata. MHC haplotype of the strain: H2-k.

This clone was observed a few times. All gene names here are mouse names. The missing CDR3 end, 4 residues past where the read stops, is filled in from the germline J gene. The rearrangement uses TRBV13-1 and TRBJ1-1; TRBD1 is a possible D gene (5 bases). The CDR3 covers 14 residues. Trimming left V 2 bases short and J 1 base short, with 9 bases between. Per germline, CDR1 NSHNY and CDR2 SYGAGN. The part of the CDR3 DNA that was read is TGTGCCAGCAGTGACGGGGGGAAAAACACA. This sequence encodes CASSDGGKNT. The full CDR3 reads CASSDGGKNTEVFF.

There are many counts of this clone. The germline and genes are mouse ones. The DNA ends 4 residues before the CDR3 does, and the rest of the CDR3 is filled in from the germline J gene. The rearrangement links TRBV13-3 to TRBJ2-7, with 7 bases lining up with TRBD1. Germline V gives CDR1 NNHDY, CDR2 SYVADS. The CDR3 loop spans 14 amino acids. V dropped 4 bases and J dropped 0; count of bases not matched to a gene: 4. The part of the CDR3 DNA that was read is TGTGCCAGCAGTCTGACAGGGAGCTCCTAT. Translation: CASSLTGSSY. The entire CDR3 sequence reads CASSLTGSSYEQYF.

This clone was found a few times. Gene names and germline match the mouse. The read ends 4 residues shy of where the CDR3 ends; the end is completed using the germline J gene. This chain joins TRBV1 and TRBJ1-1; TRBD1 matches 9 bases. The germline V gene encodes CDR1 NSQYPW and CDR2 LRSPGD (reference sequence). Germline trimming cut 1 base from V and 3 bases from J; bases unmatched to any gene: 3. The CDR3 is 15 amino acids. CDR3 amino acids: CTCSAGQGGDTEVFF. The DNA read from the CDR3 is TGCACCTGCAGTGCAGGACAGGGGGGAGACACA.

As for this clone: Translating the DNA gives a protein that differs from the TCRdb entry at residue 12; the protein shown here is that DNA translation. Gene names follow the mouse nomenclature. The CDR3 spells CASRVGTGAGNTLYF. CDR3 DNA (partial): TGTGCCAGCAGAGTCGGGACAGGGGCAGGAAATACG. This sequence joins TRBV13-3 and TRBJ1-3; 10 bases fit TRBD1. The DNA ends 3 residues before the CDR3 does, and the rest of the CDR3 is filled in from the germline J gene. This CDR3 spans 15 amino acids. Germline trimming cut 5 bases from V and 4 bases from J; bases unmatched to any gene: 6. Germline values: CDR1 NNHDY, CDR2 SYVADS.

With regard to this clone: Mouse gene names and germline throughout. The read ends 4 residues before the CDR3 terminus; that terminus is restored from the germline J gene. This chain joins TRBV13-1 and TRBJ1-1; tentative D call: TRBD1 (5 bases). The CDR3 is 14 residues long. Per the germline V gene, CDR1 is NSHNY and CDR2 is SYGAGN. CDR3 DNA, as far as it was read: TGTGCCAGCAGTGATTTGGCCGGGACTGCA. Its protein is CASSDLAGTA. The whole CDR3 is CASSDLAGTAEVFF.

Worth noting for this clone: The protein recorded in TCRdb does not match the translated DNA at residue 12; the protein presented here comes from translating the DNA. Gene names and germline refer to mouse. The CDR3 end is not reached by the read, which stops 3 residues before it; the germline J gene fills it in. The chain uses TRBV16 and TRBJ1-6; TRBD1 might be the D (6 bases). TRBJ1-6 is filed as an ORF, its function uncertain. V was clipped by 1 base and J by 5 bases, with 9 bases between them. Germline V CDR1 and CDR2: SGHSA, FRNQAP. The CDR3 is 15 residues long. Incomplete CDR3 DNA: TGTGCAAGCAGCTTAGCCGGGACACATAATTCGCCC. Residues: CASSLAGTHNSP. The whole CDR3 is CASSLAGTHNSPLYF.

Comment on this clone: The germline and genes are mouse ones. The sequence runs out 4 residues before the end of the CDR3; the remainder is reconstructed from the germline J gene. The V gene is TRBV13-2, the J gene TRBJ2-7; TRBD1 matches at 11 bases. The CDR3 extends over 14 amino acids. Germline lookup yields CDR1 NNHNN and CDR2 SYGAGS (reference sequence). The CDR3 bases that were read are TGTGCCAGCGGTGGGGGGGACAGGGGGTAT. It translates to CASGGGDRGY. The entire CDR3 protein reads CASGGGDRGYEQYF.

This clone was seen repeatedly, ten times or more. Genes and germline are mouse. The read falls 4 residues short of the CDR3 end, and the missing part is taken from the germline J gene. This chain uses TRBV5 with TRBJ2-1; the D gene is possibly TRBD2 (5 bases). CDR1 and CDR2 from the germline V gene are LGHNA and YNLKQL (reference sequence). This CDR3 comprises 14 residues. Trimming removed 0 bases from V and 2 bases from J, with 5 bases in between. The CDR3 loop is CASSQEDYYAEQFF. The CDR3 DNA, read in part, is TGTGCCAGCAGCCAAGAGGACTACTATGCT.

A word on this clone: Mouse gene names apply. The observed sequence ends 4 residues before the CDR3 terminus, with the missing tail filled in from the germline J gene. This chain joins TRBV1 and TRBJ2-5, with 8 positions matching TRBD2. CDR1 and CDR2 (germline): NSQYPW, LRSPGD (reference sequence). V was pared by 0 bases and J by 1 base, with 3 bases of the junction left unmatched. This CDR3 region has 16 residues. CDR3 DNA, as far as it was read: TGCACCTGCAGTGCAGACTGGGGGGATTACCAAGAC. Encoded protein: CTCSADWGDYQD. The complete CDR3 protein is CTCSADWGDYQDTQYF. Full variable domain (rest looked up from reference TRBV1 and TRBJ2-5): VTLLEQNPRWRLVPRGQAVNLRCILKNSQYPWMSWYQQDLQKQLQWLFTLRSPGDKEVKSLPGADYLATRVTDTELRLQVANMSQGRTLYCTCSADWGDYQDTQYFGPGTRLLVL.

This clone was observed a few times. These gene names are mouse names. The DNA ends 4 residues before the CDR3 does, and the rest of the CDR3 is filled in from the germline J gene. V usage is TRBV1 and J usage is TRBJ2-4; 7 positions match TRBD2. J lost 0 bases, V lost 4 bases, and 1 base had no gene match. CDR1 is NSQYPW and CDR2 is LRSPGD in the germline V gene (reference sequence). The CDR3 runs 14 residues. Partial CDR3 DNA: TGCACCTGCAGTGGGACTGGTAGTCAAAAC. It is translated as CTCSGTGSQN. The CDR3, in full, reads CTCSGTGSQNTLYF.

This clone was observed many times. These gene names are mouse names. The read ends 4 residues before the CDR3 terminus; that terminus is restored from the germline J gene. The gene calls are TRBV19 and TRBJ2-4; possibly TRBD2 for D (6 bases). Germline loops: CDR1 FNHDT, CDR2 SITEND (reference sequence). This CDR3 has 15 amino acids. V lost 0 bases to trimming and J lost 0 bases, with 8 bases between them. The CDR3 bases that were read are TGTGCCAGCAGTATAGGAACTGGGAGTCAAAAC. Translating it yields CASSIGTGSQN. Given in full, the CDR3 is CASSIGTGSQNTLYF.

The sample holds many counts of this clone. Germline and genes here are mouse. The read terminates 4 residues before the CDR3 end, so the remaining end is supplied by the germline J gene. The chain links TRBV1 to TRBJ2-2, with D perhaps TRBD2 (6 bases). Germline lookup yields CDR1 NSQYPW and CDR2 LRSPGD (reference sequence). Trimming took off 0 bases at V and 4 bases at J, with 9 bases between the two ends. This CDR3 contains 15 residues. The CDR3 DNA, read in part, is TGCACCTGCAGTGCAGATCTGGGGAGCACCGGG. It translates to CTCSADLGSTG. The CDR3 reads in full as CTCSADLGSTGQLYF. Using reference TRBV1 and TRBJ2-2 for the parts outside the CDR3, the full variable domain is VTLLEQNPRWRLVPRGQAVNLRCILKNSQYPWMSWYQQDLQKQLQWLFTLRSPGDKEVKSLPGADYLATRVTDTELRLQVANMSQGRTLYCTCSADLGSTGQLYFGEGSKLTVL.

This clone was recorded many times. Any gene name here is a mouse gene name. Read coverage stops 4 residues before the CDR3 terminus; the germline J gene supplies the remainder. The chain couples TRBV13-3 to TRBJ1-1; 8 bases align to TRBD1. Germline V CDR1 and CDR2: NNHDY, SYVADS. Germline trimming cut 2 bases from V and 4 bases from J; bases unmatched to any gene: 4. CDR3 length equals 14 residues. The CDR3 bases that were read are TGTGCCAGCAGTGAACGGCAGGGGGCCACA. Translation gives CASSERQGAT. The entire CDR3 protein is CASSERQGATEVFF.

This clone is judged medium-sized (0.01 to 0.1%). The genes are named according to mouse. The read is 4 residues too short to cover the CDR3 end, so that end is filled in from the germline J gene. V and J are TRBV14 and TRBJ2-4, with D possibly matching TRBD2 (6 bases). Germline CDR1 SGHDT, CDR2 FRDEAV. The length of the CDR3 is 14 residues. Trimming left V 5 bases short and J 3 bases short, with 13 bases between. The CDR3 bases that were read are TGTGCCAGCAGCCTCGGGGGGTACCAAAAC. Its protein product is CASSLGGYQN. The full CDR3 reads CASSLGGYQNTLYF. Supplemented by reference TRBV14 and TRBJ2-4, the full variable domain reads EAGVTQSPRYAVLQEGQAVSFWCDPISGHDTLYWYQQPRDQGPQLLVYFRDEAVIDNSQLPSDRFSAVRPKGTNSTLKIQSAKQGDTATYLCASSLGGYQNTLYFGAGTRLSVL.

About this clone: The protein in this entry is translated from the DNA; at residue 12 it differs from the protein listed in TCRdb. The germline and genes are mouse ones. The CDR3 end lies 3 residues beyond the end of the read and is filled in from the germline J gene. The chain is built from TRBV19 and TRBJ1-6, with 7 bases lining up with TRBD1. TRBJ1-6 is marked as an open reading frame, function uncertain. Germline-derived CDR1 and CDR2 are FNHDT and SITEND (reference sequence). CDR3 size: 15 residues. With V trimmed by 2 bases and J by 2 bases, 1 base remained unmatched. CDR3 in amino acids: CASSMRGPYNSPLYF. Incomplete CDR3 DNA: TGTGCCAGCAGTATGAGGGGGCCCTATAATTCGCCC.

This clone was seen more than once but under ten times. DNA and listed protein disagree at residue 13, so the protein shown here was translated from the DNA. Gene labels here are mouse ones. The read terminates 3 residues before the CDR3 end, so the remaining end is supplied by the germline J gene. The V call is TRBV19, the J call TRBJ1-3, with 8 positions matching TRBD1. CDR1 and CDR2 from the germline V gene are FNHDT and SITEND (reference sequence). This CDR3 is 16 amino acids long. The V segment lost 0 bases and the J segment 0 bases; nucleotides outside the gene matches: 2. CDR3 DNA (partial): TGTGCCAGCAGTATAGGGGACAGGAGTTCTGGAAATACG. Translated, it gives CASSIGDRSSGNT. The whole CDR3 sequence reads CASSIGDRSSGNTLYF.

This clone has a count of ten or more. Gene names follow the mouse nomenclature. The observed sequence ends 4 residues before the CDR3 terminus, with the missing tail filled in from the germline J gene. V and J are TRBV16 and TRBJ1-2, with unresolved D. Trimming removed 4 bases at V and 0 bases at J, with 3 bases between. The CDR3 is 12 amino acids. Germline CDR1 reads SGHSA; CDR2 reads FRNQAP. The CDR3 spells CASSSTNSDYTF. Incomplete CDR3 DNA: TGTGCAAGCAGCTCTACAAACTCC.

Points on this clone: The genes are named according to mouse. The read gets to within 4 residues of the CDR3 end, and the germline J gene fills in the rest. The chain couples TRBV13-2 to TRBJ2-3; D possibly corresponds to TRBD2 (6 bases). Germline V lookup: CDR1 NNHNN, CDR2 SYGAGS (reference sequence). V was pared by 5 bases and J by 0 bases, with 10 bases between. CDR3 length: 14 amino acids. The chain's CDR3 is CASGGGSSAETLYF. Partial CDR3 DNA: TGTGCCAGCGGGGGGGGTTCTAGTGCAGAA.